The 3 T cell receptor beta chains given below trace back to one sample, sequenced in a study of molecular identifiers for immune sequencing clone quantification. MiXCR, applied by TCRdb to the PCR reads, yields one record per CDR3 protein. The sample consists of around 320,000 distinct CDR3 sequences, 24% of them appearing once. Sequencing was done on a sample of naive CD8+ T cells from blood, with Jurkat cell RNA spiked in. The subset is: FACS-sorted CD8+CD4-CCR7+CD45RA+ naive T cells. The receptors were sampled from a human donor in good health. Some libraries in this study had Jurkat cell RNA spiked in.

The sample holds many counts of this clonotype. The genes are TRBV7-9 and TRBJ2-7; D gene uncertain. V was clipped by 1 base and J by 7 bases, with 14 bases between them. In germline, CDR1 is SEHNR, CDR2 FQNEAQ (reference sequence). CDR3 length equals 14 residues. The CDR3 region has the DNA TGTGCCAGCAGCTTAGTTCTGGCGCCGTCAGAGCAGTACTTC. Amino acid sequence: CASSLVLAPSEQYF. The full variable domain, in which reference TRBV7-9 and TRBJ2-7 provide the parts outside the CDR3, is DTGVSQNPRHKITKRGQNVTFRCDPISEHNRLYWYRQTLGQGPEFLTYFQNEAQLEKSRLLSDRFSAERPKGSFSTLEIQRTEQGDSAMYLCASSLVLAPSEQYFGPGTRLTVT.

The chain is built from TRBV28 and TRBJ2-7; tentatively, D is TRBD2 (6 bases). CDR1 and CDR2 (germline): MDHEN, SYDVKM. V dropped 6 bases and J dropped 6 bases, with 15 bases sitting between them. The CDR3 consists of 13 residues. The CDR3 nucleotides read TGTGCCAGCAGGATGAACCTAGCGCCCGAGCAGTACTTC. It is translated as CASRMNLAPEQYF.

In its sample, this clonotype was seen a few times. The chain couples TRBV11-2 to TRBJ1-1, with D unclear. The germline V gene has CDR1 SGHAT and CDR2 FQNNGV. CDR3 length equals 15 residues. With 3 bases removed from V and 3 bases from J, the gap between germline ends came to 14 bases. The CDR3 loop is CASSLESRSDTEAFF. For the CDR3, the DNA is TGTGCCAGCAGCTTGGAGTCGAGGTCCGACACTGAAGCTTTCTTT.